The 21 T cell receptor beta chains given below trace back to one sample, sequenced in a study of blood T cells in healthy people across ages (dated by TCRdb to between 2014 and 2017). Library method: 5' RACE. This sample was sequenced with an Illumina HiSeq 2500. A second PCR of roughly 6 to 12 cycles was run with a J-beta primer mix and a sample-barcoded 5' primer. Using fastp at Q25 and MiXCR, TCRdb reprocessed the public reads and kept productive beta chains. Each CDR3 protein gets just one entry, which takes the most common genes and DNA from the rows behind it. For this sample the table gives about 680,000 distinct CDR3 sequences, of which roughly 49% were detected only once. About a third of the sample lies in the top ten. Sequenced material: blood. The source is a woman aged 55-70 years in good health.

This chain connects TRBV7-2 to TRBJ2-5; maybe TRBD1 (5 bases). The germline CDR1 and CDR2 sequences are SGHTA and FQGNSA. V lost 5 bases, J lost 11 bases, and 21 bases lay in between. This CDR3 has 14 residues. The DNA for the CDR3 is TGTGCCAGCAGCCCAATGACAGTTTCGGATGAGCAGTACTTC. This codes for CASSPMTVSDEQYF.

The chain joins TRBV7-2 to TRBJ2-3; 10 bases are shared with TRBD2. Germline V gives CDR1 SGHTA, CDR2 FQGNSA. With 1 base clipped from V and 3 bases from J, the junction kept 7 bases outside the gene matches. This CDR3 comprises 17 residues. For the CDR3, the DNA is TGTGCCAGCAGCTTAGTAAGCGGGAGGGCCTTAACAGATACGCAGTATTTT. Translating gives CASSLVSGRALTDTQYF.

The rearrangement joins TRBV5-1 to TRBJ2-7; 8 positions match TRBD2. J was trimmed by 6 bases and V by 2 bases; bases with no gene match: 7. CDR1 and CDR2 (germline): SGHRS, YFSETQ. The CDR3 loop spans 14 amino acids. The CDR3: CASSLESGSGEQYF. Here the CDR3 DNA reads TGCGCCAGCAGCTTAGAAAGCGGGAGTGGCGAGCAGTACTTC.

This chain joins TRBV18 and TRBJ2-7; 8 nucleotides agree with TRBD1. The germline gives CDR1 KGHSH, CDR2 LQKENI. V lost 6 bases to trimming and J lost 7 bases; unmatched junction nucleotides: 11. The CDR3 loop spans 14 amino acids. CDR3 sequence (DNA): TGTGCCAGCTCCCCGACAGGGGCGGGCAATGAGCAGTACTTC. Translated, it gives CASSPTGAGNEQYF.

The V call is TRBV28, the J call TRBJ1-1, with 7 bases identical to TRBD1. CDR3 size: 14 residues. V lost 4 bases and J lost 8; bases outside the gene matches: 10. Germline CDR1 MDHEN, CDR2 SYDVKM. The CDR3 bases are TGTGCCAGCAGTTCCCATGACAGGGTCAGAGAAGCTTTCTTT. Protein product: CASSSHDRVREAFF.

There are a few counts of this clonotype. The chain is built from TRBV4-1 and TRBJ2-7; TRBD2 aligns across 7 bases. The junction had 5 bases not matched to a gene; V was cut back by 3 bases and J by 3 bases. The CDR3 totals 14 residues. Germline CDR1 MGHRA, CDR2 YSYEKL. In DNA form, the CDR3 reads TGCGCCAGCAGCCACCCGGGACTAAACTACGAGCAGTACTTC. This encodes CASSHPGLNYEQYF.

The chain has TRBV9 and TRBJ1-2; 8 bases are shared with TRBD1. Germline assignment: CDR1 SGDLS and CDR2 YYNGEE. The CDR3 consists of 14 residues. Trimming took 2 bases from V and 5 from J; bases not matched to a gene: 5. The CDR3 region is CASSVGGQVYGYTF. The CDR3 bases are TGTGCCAGCAGCGTGGGGGGACAGGTTTATGGCTACACCTTC.

The chain carries TRBV20-1 and TRBJ2-3, with 7 bases fitting TRBD2. Trimming cost V 3 bases and J 0 bases; bases outside gene matches: 9. The CDR3 totals 16 residues. Germline V gene lookup returns CDR1 DFQATT and CDR2 SNEGSKA (reference sequence). CDR3: CSASKAGASSTDTQYF. In nucleotides, the CDR3 is TGCAGTGCTAGTAAGGCGGGAGCCTCTAGCACAGATACGCAGTATTTT.

The J gene is TRBJ2-6, the V gene TRBV7-3; no clear D gene. Germline loops: CDR1 SGHTA, CDR2 FQGTGA. The CDR3 contains 15 residues. Trimming took 3 bases from V and 1 from J, leaving 7 bases between them. For the CDR3, the DNA is TGTGCCAGCAGCTTTACCTCGTCTGGGGCCAACGTCCTGACTTTC. This sequence encodes CASSFTSSGANVLTF.

The genes are TRBV24-1 and TRBJ2-3, with TRBD2 identical over 8 bases. The V and J ends lost 4 bases and 4 bases, in that order; junction bases with no gene match: 6. The CDR3 length is 15 residues. Looked up from germline, CDR1 is KGHDR and CDR2 is SFDVKD. The CDR3 nucleotides read TGTGCCACCAGTGACCCCAGCGGGAGTGCAGATACGCAGTATTTT. This sequence encodes CATSDPSGSADTQYF.

This chain links TRBV4-2 with TRBJ2-1; 8 nucleotides align to TRBD1. The V gene's germline CDR1 is LGHNA and CDR2 YNFKEQ. The CDR3 has 15 residues. V was pared by 1 base and J by 7 bases, with 6 bases of the junction left unmatched. CDR3: CASSQAGTGLNEQFF. The CDR3 DNA sequence: TGTGCCAGCAGCCAAGCCGGGACAGGCCTAAATGAGCAGTTCTTC.

The chain employs TRBV19 and TRBJ1-2; 9 bases are a match to TRBD1. The V gene's germline CDR1 is LNHDA and CDR2 SQIVND (reference sequence). The V gene end was trimmed by 9 bases and the J gene end by 6 bases; junction bases not matched to a gene: 11. The CDR3 runs to 14 residues. The CDR3 region has the DNA TGTGCCAGCAATAACAGGGGGCGCAGGGATGGCTACACCTTC. Encoded protein: CASNNRGRRDGYTF.

CDR3 nucleotides: TGTGCCAGCAGTTATCTACAGGGTGGTGAGCAGTTCTTC. The encoded protein is CASSYLQGGEQFF. V gene TRBV6-6 combines with J gene TRBJ2-1; D is possibly TRBD1 (6 bases). The germline V gene has CDR1 MNHNY and CDR2 SVGAGI (reference sequence). V was clipped by 3 bases and J by 9 bases, with 12 bases between them. This CDR3 contains 13 residues.

The CDR3 protein is CSATGDRANYGYTF. As DNA, the CDR3 is TGCAGTGCTACGGGGGACAGGGCTAACTATGGCTACACCTTC. The rearrangement links TRBV20-1 to TRBJ1-2; TRBD1 matches at 9 bases. The CDR3 has 14 residues. CDR1 and CDR2 (germline): DFQATT, SNEGSKA (reference sequence). Trimming took 4 bases from V and 0 from J; bases not matched to a gene: 3.

The CDR3, as DNA: TGTGCCAGCAGCTCCCCTTGTCTAGCCAAAAACATTCAGTACTTC. Amino acid sequence: CASSSPCLAKNIQYF. The rearrangement joins TRBV5-8 to TRBJ2-5, with D unresolved. The DNA end lines up better with TRBJ2-4; the J call may be wrong. Germline V lookup: CDR1 SGHTS, CDR2 YDEGEE. This CDR3 is 15 amino acids long.

This chain's CDR3 is CSARPGQGDNEQFF. The CDR3 region has the DNA TGCAGTGCTAGACCGGGACAGGGAGACAATGAGCAGTTCTTC. V usage is TRBV20-1 and J usage is TRBJ2-1; 9 bases line up with TRBD1. Unmatched junction bases numbered 4, after V lost 2 bases and J lost 5 bases. From germline, CDR1 is DFQATT and CDR2 SNEGSKA (reference sequence). The CDR3 loop spans 14 amino acids.

With regard to this clonotype: The limits of the CDR3 on the DNA are not certain, so only TCRdb's listed CDR3 is given. The chain couples TRBV25-1 to TRBJ2-7; the table's D call, TRBD2, was not checked against the DNA. A total of 14 residues make up the CDR3, ends included. The germline V gene has CDR1 MGHDK and CDR2 SYGVNS. The CDR3 spells CASSVAGGSETRYF.

The chain uses TRBV5-1 and TRBJ1-3; possibly TRBD1 for D (5 bases). CDR1 and CDR2 from the germline V gene are SGHRS and YFSETQ. V shed 0 bases and J shed 5 bases, with 12 bases lying between them. The CDR3 sequence is 15 residues long. The CDR3 DNA sequence: TGCGCCAGCAGCTTGGAGGGGCCGGCGAGAAACACCATATATTTT. It translates to CASSLEGPARNTIYF.

Concerning this clonotype: A read error may explain this, as a much larger clone is one base away. The gene calls are TRBV4-2 and TRBJ2-5, with 10 bases matching TRBD2. There are 17 residues in the CDR3. Germline assignment: CDR1 LGHNA and CDR2 YNFKEQ. After removal of 2 bases from V and 1 base from J, the junction contained 7 bases not matched to a gene. The CDR3 is CASSQLLAGVSQETQYF. The CDR3 DNA reads as TGTGCCAGCAGCCAACTCCTAGCGGGAGTTAGCCAAGAGACCCAGTACTTC.

The chain employs TRBV27 and TRBJ2-5; a possible D gene is TRBD1 (6 bases). Trimming stripped 5 bases from V and 11 bases from J, with 21 bases between. The CDR3 is 14 residues long. Germline CDR1 reads MNHEY; CDR2 reads SMNVEV (reference sequence). The CDR3 here is CASSPYRTVIEQYF. CDR3 nucleotide sequence: TGTGCCAGCAGTCCCTACCGGACAGTAATAGAGCAGTACTTC.

This clonotype appeared a few times. This sequence joins TRBV6-5 and TRBJ2-5; D is ambiguous. The CDR3 contains 13 residues. Trimming removed 6 bases from V and 4 bases from J, with 12 bases in between. Germline lookup yields CDR1 MNHEY and CDR2 SVGAGI. This chain's CDR3 is CASSTGEGETQYF. In DNA form, the CDR3 reads TGTGCCAGCAGCACCGGAGAAGGAGAGACCCAGTACTTC.